The present entry profiles one T cell receptor beta chain with its context. Germline CDR1 reads SNHLY; CDR2 reads FYNNEI. This CDR3 comprises 15 residues. Deletions cut 7 bases from V and 0 bases from J, with 16 bases between. This record belongs to a study of prognosis after radiotherapy for stage I lung cancer. Study context: Aged roughly 50 to 95 years, with a median of 74.5 years, the patients were about a dozen men and 6 women.

Genomic DNA provided the template from which TCR beta CDR3 was amplified by two-round multiplex PCR. First-round PCR, the initial amplification, used primers specific to each TRBV and TRBJ gene. Using its own MiXCR run on the multiplex PCR reads, TCRdb lists one record per CDR3 protein. Of 10,000 to 15,000 distinct CDR3 sequences in the sample, roughly 40% were seen once. The rearrangement joins TRBV2 to TRBJ2-7; TRBD2 might be the D (5 bases). Sequencing was performed on PBMCs, taken before or after stereotactic body radiation therapy (not recorded which). This clonotype was sampled from a donor aged 50 or older with non-small cell lung cancer. CDR3 nucleotide sequence: TGTGCCAGCATACGGGAAATACTCATCTCCTACGAGCAGTACTTC. As protein: CASIREILISYEQYF. Combining the CDR3 with reference TRBV2 and TRBJ2-7 gives the whole variable domain EPEVTQTPSHQVTQMGQEVILRCVPISNHLYFYWYRQILGQKVEFLVSFYNNEISEKSEIFDDQFSVERPDGSNFTLKIRSTKLEDSAMYFCASIREILISYEQYFGPGTRLTVT.